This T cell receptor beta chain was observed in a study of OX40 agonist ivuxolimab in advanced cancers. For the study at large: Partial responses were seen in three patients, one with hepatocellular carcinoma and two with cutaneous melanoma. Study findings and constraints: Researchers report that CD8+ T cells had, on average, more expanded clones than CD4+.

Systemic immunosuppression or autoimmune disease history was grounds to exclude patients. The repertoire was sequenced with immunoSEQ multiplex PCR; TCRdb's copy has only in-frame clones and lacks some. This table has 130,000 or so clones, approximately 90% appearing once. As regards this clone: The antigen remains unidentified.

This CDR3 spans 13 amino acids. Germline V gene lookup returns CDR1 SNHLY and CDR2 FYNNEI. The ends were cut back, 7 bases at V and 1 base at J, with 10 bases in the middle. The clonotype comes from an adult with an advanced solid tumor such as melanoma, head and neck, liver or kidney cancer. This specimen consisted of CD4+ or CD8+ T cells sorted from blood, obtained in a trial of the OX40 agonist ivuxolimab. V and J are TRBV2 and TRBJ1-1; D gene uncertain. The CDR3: CASTRERNTEAFF. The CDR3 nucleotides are TGTGCCAGCACTCGGGAGAGGAACACTGAAGCTTTCTTT.